Listed below are T cell receptor beta chains from one sample, sequenced in a study of blood T cell repertoires in COVID-19. Sequencing was performed with immunoSEQ multiplex PCR; in TCRdb, only in-frame clones are kept and a portion is missing. The profile shows 80,000 or so clones, approximately 89% of them singletons. The sample consisted of peripheral blood. These receptors originate from a woman in her sixties with acute or convalescent COVID-19. The CDR3 runs from the conserved cysteine through the conserved F or W. The D gene is left open where the match is weak.

J gene	D gene	V gene	CDR3 protein	CDR3 DNA
TRBJ2-7	NA	TRBV5-1	CASSFQGYEQYF	TGCGCCAGCAGCTTTCAGGGGTACGAGCAGTACTTC
TRBJ1-2	NA	TRBV28	CASSWTGNYGYTF	TGTGCCAGCAGTTGGACGGGGAACTATGGCTACACCTTC
TRBJ2-2	TRBD2	TRBV3-1/TRBV3-2	CASSQSSGVPANTGELFF	TGTGCCAGCAGCCAATCGAGCGGGGTACCGGCGAACACCGGGGAGCTGTTTTTT
TRBJ1-2	NA	TRBV5-4	CASSLLIPRTEPYGYTF	TGTGCCAGCAGCTTGTTGATCCCTAGGACAGAACCTTATGGCTACACCTTC
TRBJ2-3	NA	TRBV10-3	CAISVRASSTDTQYF	TGTGCCATCAGTGTGAGGGCCTCTAGCACAGATACGCAGTATTTT
TRBJ1-2	NA	TRBV5-1	CASSLGAGGRYGYTF	TGCGCCAGCAGCTTGGGGGCCGGGGGAAGGTATGGCTACACCTTC
TRBJ1-2	TRBD1	TRBV28	CASRRIPGQGNYGYTF	TGTGCCAGCAGGCGTATACCGGGACAGGGGAACTATGGCTACACCTTC
TRBJ1-1	NA	TRBV18	CASSQGPGALATEAFF	TGTGCCAGCTCGCAGGGGCCAGGGGCCCTGGCCACTGAAGCTTTCTTT
TRBJ1-3	TRBD1	TRBV28	CASIGTGLSGNTIYF	TGTGCCAGCATCGGGACAGGGCTCTCTGGAAACACCATATATTTT
TRBJ1-1	NA	TRBV11-2	CASSLAGYSEAFF	TGTGCCAGCAGCTTAGCAGGGTATAGTGAAGCTTTCTTT
TRBJ2-7	NA	TRBV6-6	CASSATGHGYEQYF	TGTGCCAGCAGTGCCACGGGACACGGCTACGAGCAGTACTTC